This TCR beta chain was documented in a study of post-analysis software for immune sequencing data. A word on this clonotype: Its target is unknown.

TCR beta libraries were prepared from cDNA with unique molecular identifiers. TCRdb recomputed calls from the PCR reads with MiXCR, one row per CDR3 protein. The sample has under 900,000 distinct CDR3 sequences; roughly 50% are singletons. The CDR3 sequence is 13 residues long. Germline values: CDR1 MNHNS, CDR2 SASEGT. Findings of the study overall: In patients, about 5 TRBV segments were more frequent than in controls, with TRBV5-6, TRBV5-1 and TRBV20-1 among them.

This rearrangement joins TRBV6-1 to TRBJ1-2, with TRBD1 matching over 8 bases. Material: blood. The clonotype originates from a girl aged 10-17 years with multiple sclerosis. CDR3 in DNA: TGTGCTGGCGACAGGGGACAGAACTATGGCTACACCTTC. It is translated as CAGDRGQNYGYTF.